Listed here are 31 T cell receptor beta chains from one sample, sequenced in a study of blood T cell repertoires in COVID-19. Repertoires were generated with immunoSEQ multiplex PCR, while TCRdb's copy carries only in-frame clones and drops some. Of about 270,000 clones listed, about 89% were seen once; the top ten hold roughly 8.5%. Material for sequencing was peripheral blood. These receptors originate from a man aged 35 to 55 with active or convalescent COVID-19.

The chain recombines TRBV10-1 with TRBJ1-5; maybe TRBD1 (5 bases). This CDR3 is 14 amino acids long. The germline gives CDR1 WNHNN, CDR2 SYGVQD (reference sequence). The V end was cut by 8 bases, the J end by 10 bases, with 21 bases between. In DNA form, the CDR3 reads TGCGCCAGCGAGATTATGGGGCCTCTCCATCCCCAGCATTTT. Its translation is CASEIMGPLHPQHF.

The chain joins TRBV29-1 to TRBJ2-6, with TRBD1 as a possible D gene (5 bases). V lost 3 bases to trimming and J lost 0 bases, with 12 bases between them. The CDR3 length is 16 residues. Germline-derived CDR1 and CDR2 are SQVTM and ANQGSEA. The CDR3, as DNA: TGCAGCGTTGATGCAGGGTTCAGCTCTGGGGCCAACGTCCTGACTTTC. As protein: CSVDAGFSSGANVLTF.

V gene TRBV5-4 combines with J gene TRBJ1-1; 9 nucleotides align to TRBD1. There are 14 residues in the CDR3. CDR1 SGHNT and CDR2 YYREEE come from the germline V gene (reference sequence). Trimming removed 5 bases from V and 1 base from J; junction bases left unmatched: 3. The chain's CDR3 is CASRRTGENTEAFF. In nucleotides, the CDR3 is TGTGCCAGCAGACGGACAGGGGAGAACACTGAAGCTTTCTTT.

CDR3 DNA sequence: TGTGCCAGGAGGTCAGGGGCAGATACAGATACGCAGTATTTT. Its translation: CARRSGADTDTQYF. The chain couples TRBV6-5 to TRBJ2-3; D may be TRBD1 (6 bases). CDR1 is MNHEY and CDR2 is SVGAGI in the germline V gene. Deletions cut 9 bases from V and 3 bases from J, with 16 bases between. This CDR3 contains 14 residues.

The chain combines TRBV13 with TRBJ1-1; no clear D. The V gene lost 2 bases and the J gene lost 2 bases, with 18 bases spanning the gap. Germline V gives CDR1 PRHDT, CDR2 FYEKMQ (reference sequence). This CDR3 is built from 17 residues. The CDR3 DNA sequence: TGTGCCAGCAGCTTATCGGAGGGCCATGGCACTAACACTGAAGCTTTCTTT. It is translated as CASSLSEGHGTNTEAFF. Complete variable domain (other parts from reference TRBV13 and TRBJ1-1): AAGVIQSPRHLIKEKRETATLKCYPIPRHDTVYWYQQGPGQDPQFLISFYEKMQSDKGSIPDRFSAQQFSDYHSELNMSSLELGDSALYFCASSLSEGHGTNTEAFFGQGTRLTVV.

This clone has a single count. The chain has TRBV5-1 and TRBJ1-2; 12 bases are shared with TRBD1. This CDR3 spans 14 amino acids. J lost 6 bases, V lost 4 bases, and 4 bases had no gene match. The V gene's germline CDR1 is SGHRS and CDR2 YFSETQ. The CDR3 DNA sequence: TGCGCCAGCAGCACCGGGACAGGGGGCCATGGCTACACCTTC. The encoded protein is CASSTGTGGHGYTF.

This clone occurred a few times. The CDR3 nucleotides are TGTGCCAGCAGATTTCAGGGGTTCGGCAATCAGCCCCAGCATTTT. As protein: CASRFQGFGNQPQHF. This chain uses TRBV2 with TRBJ1-5, with D possibly TRBD1 on 6 matching bases. Germline CDR1 reads SNHLY; CDR2 reads FYNNEI. V shed 6 bases and J shed 2 bases, with 14 bases lying between them. CDR3 size: 15 residues.

The rearrangement links TRBV2 to TRBJ2-1; tentative D call: TRBD1 (6 bases). The CDR3 has 11 residues. Germline CDR1 SNHLY, CDR2 FYNNEI. With 8 bases removed from V and 11 bases from J, the gap between germline ends came to 13 bases. The CDR3 here is CASRDTGKQFF. As DNA, the CDR3 is TGTGCCAGCCGGGACACTGGGAAGCAGTTCTTC. Combining the CDR3 with reference TRBV2 and TRBJ2-1 gives the whole variable domain EPEVTQTPSHQVTQMGQEVILRCVPISNHLYFYWYRQILGQKVEFLVSFYNNEISEKSEIFDDQFSVERPDGSNFTLKIRSTKLEDSAMYFCASRDTGKQFFGPGTRLTVL.

The chain recombines TRBV10-1 with TRBJ1-5, with D possibly TRBD1 on 5 matching bases. Germline V lookup: CDR1 WNHNN, CDR2 SYGVQD (reference sequence). The CDR3 has 13 residues. With 2 bases removed from V and 7 bases from J, the gap between germline ends came to 9 bases. Written as DNA, the CDR3 is TGCGCCAGCAGTGAGAAAGGGGAACAGCCCCAGCATTTT. Encoded protein: CASSEKGEQPQHF.

V and J are TRBV4-1 and TRBJ1-5; D is undetermined. Trimming cost V 2 bases and J 4 bases, with 9 bases left between them. The CDR3 has 14 amino acids. Germline CDR1 and CDR2: MGHRA and YSYEKL. The CDR3 reads CASSQQADNQPQHF. The CDR3 nucleotides are TGCGCCAGCAGCCAACAGGCCGATAATCAGCCCCAGCATTTT.

This rearrangement joins TRBV7-2 to TRBJ1-5, with D possibly being TRBD1 (6 bases). The CDR3 covers 15 residues. Germline CDR1 reads SGHTA; CDR2 reads FQGNSA. V was trimmed by 1 base and J by 0 bases, leaving 7 bases between them. The CDR3 nucleotides read TGTGCCAGCAGCTTAGAGGGGGTTAGCAATCAGCCCCAGCATTTT. It is translated as CASSLEGVSNQPQHF.

The V call is TRBV5-1, the J call TRBJ2-2; 10 nucleotides line up with TRBD2. The CDR3 contains 18 residues. CDR1 and CDR2 from the germline V gene are SGHRS and YFSETQ. V lost 0 bases, J lost 7 bases, and 12 bases stayed unmatched. CDR3 residues: CASSLGDPLAGDGGELFF. For the CDR3, the DNA is TGCGCCAGCAGCTTGGGGGACCCCCTAGCGGGGGATGGCGGGGAGCTGTTTTTT.

The chain carries TRBV6-6 and TRBJ2-5; D gene unclear. Germline V gives CDR1 MNHNY, CDR2 SVGAGI (reference sequence). CDR3 length: 13 residues. Trimming left V 1 base short and J 2 bases short, with 5 bases between. CDR3 in amino acids: CASSYFQQETQYF. CDR3 DNA: TGTGCCAGCAGTTACTTTCAACAAGAGACCCAGTACTTC.

The chain carries TRBV4-1 and TRBJ2-7, with D hard to call. The CDR3 sequence is 14 residues long. Trimming removed 0 bases at V and 3 bases at J, with 9 bases between. Germline CDR1 is MGHRA and CDR2 is YSYEKL. The CDR3 DNA follows: TGCGCCAGCAGCCAAGATAGTAACAGCTACGAGCAGTACTTC. As protein: CASSQDSNSYEQYF.

The chain joins TRBV19 to TRBJ2-5, with 7 bases lining up with TRBD2. From germline, CDR1 is LNHDA and CDR2 SQIVND (reference sequence). The CDR3 consists of 13 residues. Trimming took 9 bases from V and 7 from J; bases not matched to a gene: 11. The DNA for the CDR3 is TGTGCCAGCAGACCCGGGGGGATCGGGACCCAGTACTTC. This gives the protein CASRPGGIGTQYF.

The chain recombines TRBV27 with TRBJ1-1, with TRBD1 matching 7 bases. Germline trimming cut 7 bases from V and 0 bases from J; bases unmatched to any gene: 11. Germline lookup yields CDR1 MNHEY and CDR2 SMNVEV (reference sequence). This CDR3 has 16 amino acids. The chain's CDR3 is CASTRTGTDMNTEAFF. Written as DNA, the CDR3 is TGTGCCAGCACCCGGACCGGGACAGACATGAACACTGAAGCTTTCTTT.

The table lists this clone with a count of one. CDR3 loop: CATGMTGETQYF. CDR3 DNA: TGTGCCACCGGGATGACCGGGGAGACCCAGTACTTC. V gene TRBV25-1 combines with J gene TRBJ2-5; D may be TRBD2 (5 bases). Germline CDR1 reads MGHDK; CDR2 reads SYGVNS. V was shortened by 10 bases and J by 5 bases, with 14 bases between the two germline ends. The CDR3 contains 12 residues.

The rearrangement joins TRBV5-1 to TRBJ1-1; a possible D gene is TRBD1 (6 bases). Trimming cost V 3 bases and J 2 bases, with 11 bases left between them. This CDR3 spans 14 amino acids. Germline CDR1 SGHRS, CDR2 YFSETQ. The CDR3 nucleotides read TGCGCCAGCAGCTCACAGGGCCTTAACACTGAAGCTTTCTTT. This translates into CASSSQGLNTEAFF.

The CDR3: CASSFSQARYNEQFF. CDR3 in DNA: TGTGCCAGCAGTTTTTCTCAGGCCCGCTACAATGAGCAGTTCTTC. The rearrangement links TRBV28 to TRBJ2-1; no definite D call. Trimming left V 3 bases short and J 3 bases short, with 12 bases between. The CDR3 sequence is 15 residues long. The germline CDR1 and CDR2 sequences are MDHEN and SYDVKM.

This clone was counted between two and nine times. The gene calls are TRBV30 and TRBJ1-6; 7 bases align to TRBD1. The CDR3 extends over 13 amino acids. J was trimmed by 5 bases and V by 4 bases; bases with no gene match: 2. CDR1 is GTSNPN, CDR2 SVGIG, per germline (reference sequence). The CDR3 DNA sequence: TGTGCCTGGAAAGGGACAGATAATTCACCCCTCCACTTT. Translating gives CAWKGTDNSPLHF.

This clone has just one count. The chain has TRBV19 and TRBJ2-7; possibly TRBD2 for D (6 bases). The germline V and J ends were trimmed by 3 bases and 6 bases, with 15 bases remaining between them. Germline CDR1 LNHDA, CDR2 SQIVND (reference sequence). The CDR3 covers 14 residues. The CDR3 protein is CASSIGTLVREQYF. DNA of the CDR3: TGTGCCAGTAGTATCGGGACTTTGGTTCGCGAGCAGTACTTC.

The chain employs TRBV29-1 and TRBJ2-3, with TRBD1 as a possible D gene (6 bases). Germline V gene lookup returns CDR1 SQVTM and CDR2 ANQGSEA. The CDR3 runs 14 residues. Trimming took off 0 bases at V and 5 bases at J, with 12 bases between the two ends. The DNA of the CDR3 is TGCAGCGTTGAAGATCAGGGGCAGGGAGATACGCAGTATTTT. This sequence encodes CSVEDQGQGDTQYF.

J is TRBJ1-2 and V is TRBV30, with 11 bases identical to TRBD1. This CDR3 spans 12 amino acids. Trimming removed 5 bases from V and 7 bases from J; junction bases left unmatched: 3. CDR1 and CDR2 (germline): GTSNPN, SVGIG (reference sequence). The CDR3 protein is CAWAGTGGGYTF. The DNA for the CDR3 is TGTGCCTGGGCCGGGACAGGGGGTGGCTACACCTTC.

J is TRBJ2-5 and V is TRBV7-9; tentatively, D is TRBD1 (6 bases). V lost 5 bases and J lost 5, with 15 bases in between. Germline-derived CDR1 and CDR2 are SEHNR and FQNEAQ (reference sequence). CDR3 length: 14 residues. CDR3 DNA sequence: TGTGCCAGCAGCCGCCTGCAGGGGTGGGAGACCCAGTACTTC. Protein product: CASSRLQGWETQYF.

The chain couples TRBV10-2 to TRBJ2-7; D might be TRBD1 (6 bases). The CDR3 length is 15 residues. V was clipped by 4 bases and J by 3 bases, with 16 bases between them. The germline gives CDR1 WSHSY, CDR2 SAAADI. The CDR3 here is CASSATGFFGYEQYF. CDR3 nucleotide sequence: TGCGCCAGCAGTGCAACAGGGTTCTTCGGCTACGAGCAGTACTTC.

The count of this clone is one. This chain connects TRBV6-2 or TRBV6-3 to TRBJ2-3; weak D call: TRBD1 (6 bases). The CDR3 is made up of 16 amino acids. In germline, CDR1 is MNHEY, CDR2 SVGEGT. V gave up 2 bases and J gave up 2 bases, with 14 bases separating them. CDR3 in DNA: TGTGCCAGCAGTTACAGAAACAGGGCCTCCACAGATACGCAGTATTTT. Amino acid sequence: CASSYRNRASTDTQYF.

With respect to this clone: At the DNA level, this CDR3 is encoded by other sequences in the same sample as well. The V call is TRBV6-6, the J call TRBJ1-2; unclear D gene. The CDR3 has 16 amino acids. V lost 6 bases and J lost 0, with 17 bases in between. From germline, CDR1 is MNHNY and CDR2 SVGAGI (reference sequence). CDR3 loop: CASSLSGTGANYGYTF. Written as DNA, the CDR3 is TGTGCCAGCAGCCTCTCCGGTACCGGAGCTAACTATGGCTACACCTTC.

Comment on this clone: Compared with germline, one end of the junction differs, possibly owing to a read error. The identical CDR3 is also encoded by other nucleotide sequences in the sample. This chain links TRBV7-7 with TRBJ2-2; TRBD2 agrees at 11 bases. The CDR3 covers 15 residues. Germline CDR1 reads SSHAT; CDR2 reads FNYEAQ (reference sequence). This CDR3 reads CASSLAGGNTGELFF. CDR3 in DNA: TGTGCTAGCAGCCTAGCGGGAGGGAACACCGGGGAGCTGTTTTTT. Full variable domain (outside the CDR3, taken from reference TRBV7-7 and TRBJ2-2): GAGVSQSPRYKVTKRGQDVTLRCDPISSHATLYWYQQALGQGPEFLTYFNYEAQPDKSGLPSDRFSAERPEGSISTLTIQRTEQRDSAMYRCASSLAGGNTGELFFGEGSRLTVL.

The chain has TRBV6-5 and TRBJ2-5, with D uncertain. CDR3 size: 12 residues. Germline V gene sequence: CDR1 MNHEY, CDR2 SVGAGI. V lost 6 bases and J lost 3, with 8 bases in between. CDR3 region: CASSFDKETQYF. CDR3 sequence (DNA): TGTGCCAGCAGCTTCGACAAAGAGACCCAGTACTTC.

In DNA form, the CDR3 reads TGTGCCAGCAGCCAGGACAGTGTCCAAGAGACCCAGTACTTC. This translates into CASSQDSVQETQYF. The chain is built from TRBV3-1 (or the pseudogene TRBV3-2) and TRBJ2-5; a weak D match, TRBD1 (6 bases). CDR1 is LGHDT, CDR2 YNNKEL, per germline (reference sequence). Trimming left V 3 bases short and J 1 base short, with 9 bases between. This CDR3 has 14 amino acids.

The chain recombines TRBV2 with TRBJ1-2; a possible D gene is TRBD1 (5 bases). This CDR3 has 13 amino acids. Trimming shortened V by 3 bases and J by 0 bases, and 5 bases separated the two germline ends. The V gene's germline CDR1 is SNHLY and CDR2 FYNNEI. Written as DNA, the CDR3 is TGTGCCAGCAGTGAGGACACTAACTATGGCTACACCTTC. This gives the protein CASSEDTNYGYTF.